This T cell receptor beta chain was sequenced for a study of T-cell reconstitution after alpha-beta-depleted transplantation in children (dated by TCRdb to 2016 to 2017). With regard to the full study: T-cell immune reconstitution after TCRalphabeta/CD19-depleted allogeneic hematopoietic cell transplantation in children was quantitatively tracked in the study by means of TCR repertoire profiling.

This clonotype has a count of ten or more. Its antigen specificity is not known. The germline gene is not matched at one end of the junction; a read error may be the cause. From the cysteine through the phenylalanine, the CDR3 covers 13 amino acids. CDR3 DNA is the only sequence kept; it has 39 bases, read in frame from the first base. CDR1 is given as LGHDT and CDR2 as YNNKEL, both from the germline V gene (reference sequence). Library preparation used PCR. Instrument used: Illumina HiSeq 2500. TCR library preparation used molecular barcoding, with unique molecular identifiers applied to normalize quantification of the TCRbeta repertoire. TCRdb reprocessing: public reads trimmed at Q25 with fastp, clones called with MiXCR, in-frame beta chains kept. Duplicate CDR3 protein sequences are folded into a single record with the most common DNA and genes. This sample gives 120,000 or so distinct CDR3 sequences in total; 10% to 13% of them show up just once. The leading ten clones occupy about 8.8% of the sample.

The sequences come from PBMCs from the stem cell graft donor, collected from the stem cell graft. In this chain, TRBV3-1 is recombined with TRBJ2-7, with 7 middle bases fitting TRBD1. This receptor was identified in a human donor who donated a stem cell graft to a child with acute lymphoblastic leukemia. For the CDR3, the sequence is CASSRSNRGQNSF. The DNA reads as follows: TGTGCCAGCAGCCGATCTAACAGGGGACAAAATTCATTC.